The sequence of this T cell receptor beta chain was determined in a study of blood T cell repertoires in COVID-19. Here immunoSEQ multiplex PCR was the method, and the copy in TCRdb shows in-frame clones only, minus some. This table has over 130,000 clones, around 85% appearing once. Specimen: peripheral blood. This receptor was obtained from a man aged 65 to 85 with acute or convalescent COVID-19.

CDR3 bases: TGTGCCAGCAGCAAGGGACAGTGGGATGAAAAACTGTTTTTT. This translates into CASSKGQWDEKLFF. This chain uses TRBV7-9 with TRBJ1-4; 7 bases are a match to TRBD1. This CDR3 comprises 14 residues. In germline, CDR1 is SEHNR, CDR2 FQNEAQ (reference sequence). The V gene end was trimmed by 5 bases and the J gene end by 6 bases; junction bases not matched to a gene: 6.